The source of this T cell receptor (beta chain) is a study of identical twins. TCRdb used MiXCR to reprocess the 5' RACE reads, holding one entry per CDR3 protein. The data contain 1.5 million to 2 million distinct CDR3 sequences, 25% to 35% of them seen just once; the ten biggest clones take up roughly 0.3%. The length of the CDR3 is 15 residues. Trimming removed 7 bases from V and 7 bases from J; junction bases left unmatched: 10. The sequenced sample was cord blood. This chain uses TRBV12-3 or TRBV12-4 with TRBJ2-1, with TRBD1 identical over 10 bases. This clonotype was obtained from a newborn girl in good health. The CDR3 is CASTLTGQGRNEQFF. CDR3 bases: TGTGCCAGCACCCTAACGGGACAGGGGAGGAATGAGCAGTTCTTC.